The rows below give T cell receptor beta chains drawn from one sample of a study of vaccination effects on CD4 cells after COVID-19. The antigens these receptors bind are not known. Clones were sequenced by immunoSEQ multiplex PCR, and TCRdb holds only the in-frame ones, with some missing. The sample includes 50,000 to 70,000 clones, approximately 80% of them seen just once. Specimen: CD4+ T cells from PBMCs cultured without peptide, collected after COVID-19 vaccination. Receptors originate from a human donor who received a COVID-19 vaccine. Each CDR3 is given with its conserved first and last residue. The D gene is left open where the match is weak. Clone size is shown for a subset of rows, as once, few, many or a class of expanded clone.

>TRBV6-2/TRBV6-3|-|-|TRBJ2-3
CASSYDTAAVRDTQYF
TGTGCCAGCAGTTACGATACAGCAGCGGTCCGGGATACGCAGTATTTT
>TRBV29-1|-|-|TRBJ1-1
CSVVQGMNTEAFF
TGCAGCGTTGTCCAGGGAATGAACACTGAAGCTTTCTTT
>TRBV29-1|-|-|TRBJ2-5
CSVRDQETQYF
TGCAGCGTTAGGGACCAAGAGACCCAGTACTTC
>TRBV2|-|-|TRBJ1-5
CASSGEDRVEPQHF
TGTGCCAGCAGTGGAGAGGACCGGGTAGAGCCCCAGCATTTT
>TRBV28|-|-|TRBJ1-1
CASNRGLNTEAFF
TGTGCCAGCAATCGGGGGTTGAACACTGAAGCTTTCTTT
>TRBV2|-|TRBD1|TRBJ2-2
CASRSGTGNGELFF
TGTGCCAGCAGATCCGGGACAGGGAACGGGGAGCTGTTTTTT
>TRBV19|-|-|TRBJ2-5
CASSRLIGETQYF
TGTGCCAGTAGTCGACTAATCGGAGAGACCCAGTACTTC
>TRBV6-5|few|-|TRBJ1-4
CASTPRMREKLFF
TGTGCCAGCACGCCGAGGATGCGTGAAAAACTGTTTTTT
>TRBV27|-|-|TRBJ1-6
CASSLKPSSYNSPLHF
TGTGCCAGCAGTTTAAAGCCGAGCTCCTATAATTCACCCCTCCACTTT
>TRBV11-2|-|-|TRBJ2-1
CASSQGTRTEQFF
TGTGCCAGCAGCCAGGGGACTCGAACCGAGCAGTTCTTC
>TRBV9|-|-|TRBJ1-5
CASSVVMVGDENQPQHF
TGTGCCAGCAGCGTAGTGATGGTGGGGGATGAAAATCAGCCCCAGCATTTT
>TRBV18|-|TRBD2|TRBJ2-1
CASSRAGGYNEQFF
TGTGCCAGCTCACGGGCGGGGGGCTACAATGAGCAGTTCTTC
>TRBV12-3/TRBV12-4|-|-|TRBJ1-1
CASRQGLGTEAFF
TGTGCCAGCAGGCAGGGACTGGGCACTGAAGCTTTCTTT
>TRBV6-4|-|-|TRBJ1-5
CASEGNSNQPQHF
TGTGCCAGCGAAGGGAATAGCAATCAGCCCCAGCATTTT
>TRBV7-2|few|-|TRBJ2-2
CASSSRVMNTGELFF
TGTGCCAGCAGCTCGAGGGTGATGAACACCGGGGAGCTGTTTTTT
>TRBV7-2|-|-|TRBJ2-2
CASSLEAGEHRELFF
TGTGCCAGCAGCTTAGAGGCAGGGGAGCACCGGGAGCTGTTTTTT
>TRBV10-1|-|-|TRBJ1-1
CASSSAGFTEAFF
TGCGCCAGCAGTTCAGCCGGGTTCACTGAAGCTTTCTTT
>TRBV2|-|TRBD1|TRBJ1-5
CASREQGISNQPQHF
TGTGCCAGCAGAGAACAGGGGATTAGCAATCAGCCCCAGCATTTT
>TRBV6-6|-|-|TRBJ2-3
CASSYSQGGTTDTQYF
TGTGCCAGCAGCTATTCCCAGGGGGGTACCACAGATACGCAGTATTTT
>TRBV2|-|-|TRBJ2-5
CASSVPGPTRLTQYF
TGTGCCAGCAGTGTCCCGGGGCCAACAAGATTGACCCAGTACTTC
>TRBV10-3|-|TRBD1|TRBJ2-3
CAIRQGLDTDTQYF
TGTGCCATCAGACAGGGGCTCGACACAGATACGCAGTATTTT
>TRBV7-2|once|-|TRBJ1-5
CASSFRGSNQPQHF
TGTGCCAGCAGCTTTCGAGGGAGCAATCAGCCCCAGCATTTT
>TRBV30|-|TRBD1|TRBJ1-3
CAWSVQGNTIYF
TGTGCCTGGAGTGTACAGGGGAACACCATATATTTT
>TRBV10-3|-|-|TRBJ1-5
CAISLDRSNQPQHF
TGTGCCATCAGCCTGGACAGAAGCAATCAGCCCCAGCATTTT
>TRBV11-3|-|-|TRBJ2-1
CASSLGSRLFYNEQFF
TGTGCCAGCAGCTTAGGGTCTAGGCTTTTCTACAATGAGCAGTTCTTC
>TRBV6-2/TRBV6-3|-|-|TRBJ2-3
CASSYLEGGRGTQYF
TGTGCCAGCAGTTACCTCGAGGGTGGGCGCGGTACGCAGTATTTT
>TRBV10-3|-|TRBD1|TRBJ1-5
CAISGQGGQPQHF
TGTGCCATCAGTGGACAGGGAGGCCAGCCCCAGCATTTT
>TRBV6-1|-|-|TRBJ1-4
CASSEALGPRNEKLFF
TGTGCCAGCAGTGAAGCGCTGGGACCGCGAAATGAAAAACTGTTTTTT
>TRBV28|-|-|TRBJ1-4
CASSLLSGLREKLFF
TGTGCCAGCAGTTTATTATCAGGGTTGCGGGAAAAACTGTTTTTT
>TRBV11-1|few|TRBD1|TRBJ1-1
CASSVGTGATEAFF
TGTGCCAGCAGCGTCGGGACAGGCGCCACTGAAGCTTTCTTT
>TRBV19|-|TRBD1|TRBJ2-5
CATSDRGGGETQYF
TGTGCCACATCCGACAGGGGGGGAGGGGAGACCCAGTACTTC
>TRBV7-2|-|TRBD1|TRBJ1-6
CASSPLGQTTSPLHF
TGTGCCAGCAGCCCCCTGGGACAGACGACATCACCCCTCCACTTT
>TRBV30|-|TRBD1|TRBJ1-3
CAADRSSGNTIYF
TGTGCCGCGGACAGGAGCTCTGGAAACACCATATATTTT
>TRBV27|-|-|TRBJ2-3
CASSQHREADTQYF
TGTGCCAGCAGCCAGCACAGGGAGGCAGATACGCAGTATTTT
>TRBV6-5|-|TRBD1|TRBJ1-2
CASRGEAGTGGYTF
TGTGCCAGCAGGGGAGAAGCCGGGACAGGTGGCTACACCTTC
>TRBV11-1|-|TRBD2|TRBJ2-1
CASTRAGGYNEQFF
TGTGCCAGCACCCGTGCGGGGGGCTACAATGAGCAGTTCTTC
>TRBV4-1|few|-|TRBJ1-6
CASSQDGHGGSPLHF
TGCGCCAGCAGCCAAGATGGGCACGGGGGTTCACCCCTCCACTTT
>TRBV6-5|-|TRBD1|TRBJ2-2
CASSYSDRSGTGELFF
TGTGCCAGCAGTTACTCGGACAGGTCGGGCACCGGGGAGCTGTTTTTT
>TRBV29-1|-|-|TRBJ1-1
CSVDSATEAFF
TGCAGCGTTGATTCGGCCACTGAAGCTTTCTTT
>TRBV28|-|-|TRBJ1-2
CASSSTLTAIYGYTF
TGTGCCAGCAGTTCGACCCTCACAGCAATATATGGCTACACCTTC
>TRBV7-2|-|-|TRBJ2-2
CASSFWTVTGELFF
TGTGCCAGCAGCTTCTGGACAGTCACCGGGGAGCTGTTTTTT
>TRBV2|-|-|TRBJ1-4
CASSRDPGPRALKLFF
TGTGCCAGCAGTCGCGACCCCGGGCCCCGGGCTTTGAAACTGTTTTTT
>TRBV28|once|-|TRBJ1-4
CASSSNNEKLFF
TGTGCCAGCAGTTCGAATAATGAAAAACTGTTTTTT
>TRBV10-1|few|-|TRBJ2-2
CASSESGRLYTGELFF
TGCGCCAGCAGTGAGTCGGGCAGGCTCTACACCGGGGAGCTGTTTTTT
>TRBV4-1|-|TRBD1|TRBJ1-1
CASSQNRGGGTEAFF
TGCGCCAGCAGCCAGAACAGGGGTGGCGGCACTGAAGCTTTCTTT
>TRBV18|once|TRBD2|TRBJ2-2
CASSPTSLAGVNTGELFF
TGTGCCAGCTCACCGACTTCACTAGCGGGGGTGAACACCGGGGAGCTGTTTTTT
>TRBV14|once|-|TRBJ1-3
CASIPRQEGNTIYF
TGTGCCAGCATCCCCAGGCAAGAAGGAAACACCATATATTTT
>TRBV5-4|-|TRBD1|TRBJ1-1
CASSQNGRGRGTEAFF
TGTGCCAGCAGCCAGAACGGCAGGGGGCGCGGCACTGAAGCTTTCTTT
>TRBV18|-|-|TRBJ1-2
CASSPGGHGYTF
TGTGCCAGCTCACCAGGGGGTCATGGCTACACCTTC
>TRBV18|-|-|TRBJ1-1
CASSLDWNTEAFF
TGTGCCAGCTCTCTAGACTGGAACACTGAAGCTTTCTTT
>TRBV3-1/TRBV3-2|-|-|TRBJ1-1
CASSNYGGEAFF
TGTGCCAGCAGCAACTATGGGGGGGAAGCTTTCTTT
>TRBV29-1|-|-|TRBJ1-2
CSVSEGNSNYGYTF
TGCAGCGTTTCCGAAGGAAACTCTAACTATGGCTACACCTTC
>TRBV9|-|TRBD1|TRBJ2-3
CASSMQGASTDTQYF
TGTGCCAGCAGCATGCAGGGGGCGAGCACAGATACGCAGTATTTT
>TRBV27|-|-|TRBJ2-2
CASSLGGRTFAGELFF
TGTGCCAGCAGTTTAGGGGGACGGACTTTCGCGGGGGAGCTGTTTTTT
>TRBV19|-|TRBD1|TRBJ2-4
CASSPTLQGAGKNIQYF
TGTGCCAGTAGTCCCACCCTACAGGGGGCTGGCAAAAACATTCAGTACTTC